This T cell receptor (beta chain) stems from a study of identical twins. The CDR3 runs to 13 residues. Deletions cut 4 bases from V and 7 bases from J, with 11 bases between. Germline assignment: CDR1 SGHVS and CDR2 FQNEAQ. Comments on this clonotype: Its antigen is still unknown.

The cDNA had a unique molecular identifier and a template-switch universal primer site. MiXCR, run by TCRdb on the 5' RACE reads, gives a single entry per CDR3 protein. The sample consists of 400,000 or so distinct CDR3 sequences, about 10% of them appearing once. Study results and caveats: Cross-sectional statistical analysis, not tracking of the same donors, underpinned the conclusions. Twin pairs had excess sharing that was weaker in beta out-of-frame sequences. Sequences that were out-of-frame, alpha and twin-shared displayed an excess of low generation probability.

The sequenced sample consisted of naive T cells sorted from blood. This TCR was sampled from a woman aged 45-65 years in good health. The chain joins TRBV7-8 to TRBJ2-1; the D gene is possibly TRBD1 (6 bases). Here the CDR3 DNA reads TGTGCCAGCAGCTCTCTCCAGGGGAATGAGCAGTTCTTC. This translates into CASSSLQGNEQFF. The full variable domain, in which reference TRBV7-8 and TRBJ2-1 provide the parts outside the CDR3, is GAGVSQSPRYKVAKRGQDVALRCDPISGHVSLFWYQQALGQGPEFLTYFQNEAQLDKSGLPSDRFFAERPEGSVSTLKIQRTQQEDSAVYLCASSSLQGNEQFFGPGTRLTVL.